Shown below are 17 T cell receptor beta chains from a single sample sequenced in a study of T cells after posttransplantation cyclophosphamide (dated by TCRdb to the mid-2010s). Library prep was done by the immunoSEQ multiplex PCR assay. Drawn from immuneACCESS, this table holds only the in-frame rearrangements with V and J called that TCRdb kept. Clones are partly lost; checked studies trace under half to an unresolved V gene and leave the rest unexplained. The sample table shows some 66,000 clones, and approximately 92% are seen once. The ten biggest clones cover about 3% of the sample. The sequencing sample was made of PBMCs. The source is a woman aged 25 to 39 in good health and a related stem cell transplant donor.

V usage is TRBV30 and J usage is TRBJ1-6; 8 bases fit TRBD1. This CDR3 is 13 amino acids long. Trimming at V came to 5 bases and at J to 11 bases, leaving 8 bases not matched to a gene. Looked up from germline, CDR1 is GTSNPN and CDR2 is SVGIG (reference sequence). The CDR3 here is CAWDRGGGPPLHF. The CDR3 region has the DNA TGTGCCTGGGACAGGGGAGGGGGGCCACCCCTCCACTTT. The complete variable domain, with remaining parts taken from reference TRBV30 and TRBJ1-6, reads SQTIHQWPATLVQPVGSPLSLECTVEGTSNPNLYWYRQAAGRGLQLLFYSVGIGQISSEVPQNLSASRPQDRQFILSSKKLLLSDSGFYLCAWDRGGGPPLHFGNGTRLTVT.

This chain uses TRBV7-3 with TRBJ1-2, with D possibly TRBD1 on 5 matching bases. This CDR3 is 15 amino acids long. Trimming took off 5 bases at V and 4 bases at J, with 17 bases between the two ends. The germline V gene encodes CDR1 SGHTA and CDR2 FQGTGA. Here the CDR3 reads CASSPSRDGAYGYTF. For the CDR3, the DNA is TGTGCCAGCAGCCCCTCGAGGGACGGGGCCTATGGCTACACCTTC.

This chain joins TRBV6-5 and TRBJ1-6, with D perhaps matching TRBD1 (5 bases). Germline CDR1 MNHEY, CDR2 SVGAGI. V was cut by 2 bases and J by 7 bases, with 9 bases left in between. This CDR3 comprises 14 residues. The CDR3 loop is CASSYRTPNSPLHF. CDR3 nucleotides: TGTGCCAGCAGTTACCGGACACCGAATTCACCCCTCCACTTT.

This chain connects TRBV10-3 to TRBJ1-1, with a possible D match to TRBD1 (6 bases). Germline V gives CDR1 ENHRY, CDR2 SYGVKD. Trimming removed 6 bases from V and 1 base from J, with 6 bases in between. The CDR3 runs 12 residues. The CDR3 sequence: CAIRTGNTEAFF. Written as DNA, the CDR3 is TGTGCCATCAGGACAGGGAACACTGAAGCTTTCTTT.

This chain uses TRBV7-8 with TRBJ1-2; 7 positions agree with TRBD1. Germline V gene sequence: CDR1 SGHVS, CDR2 FQNEAQ. The CDR3 is 13 amino acids. The V and J ends lost 8 bases and 4 bases, in that order; junction bases with no gene match: 7. The CDR3 nucleotides read TGTGCCAGCGGAAAGTCAGGGGGCTATGGCTACACCTTC. Encoded protein: CASGKSGGYGYTF.

The CDR3 region is CASSIQGGDQPQHF. CDR3 DNA: TGCGCCAGCAGCATACAGGGAGGCGATCAGCCCCAGCATTTT. The chain joins TRBV5-1 to TRBJ1-5, with a tentative D call TRBD1 (6 bases). Germline V lookup: CDR1 SGHRS, CDR2 YFSETQ. The CDR3 is 14 amino acids. V gave up 4 bases and J gave up 5 bases, with 13 bases separating them.

V usage is TRBV28 and J usage is TRBJ1-1; D remains ambiguous. This CDR3 contains 15 residues. V lost 6 bases and J 0 bases, leaving 14 bases between the germline ends. The germline CDR1 and CDR2 sequences are MDHEN and SYDVKM. The CDR3 region has the DNA TGTGCCAGCAGCCTAGACGGAATTCTGAACACTGAAGCTTTCTTT. Amino acids: CASSLDGILNTEAFF.

To note about this clone: Relative to the germline gene, one junction end is altered; a read error may explain this. The chain carries TRBV28 and TRBJ2-5; D is unresolved. This CDR3 region has 14 residues. Germline CDR1 and CDR2: MDHEN and SYDVKM. The chain's CDR3 is CASSSRVNQETQYF. As DNA, the CDR3 is TGTGCCAGCAGTTCCCGGGTTAACCAGGAGACCCAGTACTTC.

The chain carries TRBV4-3 and TRBJ2-2, with 8 bases fitting TRBD1. The CDR3 runs 16 residues. The germline gives CDR1 LGHNA, CDR2 YSLEER. V lost 1 base to trimming and J lost 4 bases; unmatched junction nucleotides: 5. The chain's CDR3 is CASSQARGRSTGELFF. The CDR3 DNA is TGCGCCAGCAGCCAAGCCAGGGGGCGGAGCACCGGGGAGCTGTTTTTT.

The rearrangement links TRBV28 to TRBJ2-5; D may correspond to TRBD1 or TRBD2 (7 bases each). TRBJ2-7 explains the end of the DNA better; the J call may be wrong. Germline V gene sequence: CDR1 MDHEN, CDR2 SYDVKM. The CDR3 totals 16 residues. CDR3 in DNA: TGTGCCAGCATCGTAAGGGGAGGGACAGCTACCTACGAGCAGTACTTC. It codes for CASIVRGGTATYEQYF.

A few counts support this clone. The V call is TRBV5-6, the J call TRBJ1-1, with D perhaps matching TRBD1 (6 bases). The CDR3 totals 15 residues. Germline V lookup: CDR1 SGHDT, CDR2 YYEEEE. V shed 2 bases and J shed 0 bases, with 11 bases lying between them. This CDR3 is CASSLPGQMNTEAFF. Written as DNA, the CDR3 is TGTGCCAGCAGCTTACCGGGACAAATGAACACTGAAGCTTTCTTT.

The rearrangement joins TRBV2 to TRBJ1-5, with D unresolved. Trimming left V 5 bases short and J 5 bases short, with 13 bases between. This CDR3 contains 14 residues. Germline-derived CDR1 and CDR2 are SNHLY and FYNNEI. CDR3: CASSYISVDQPQHF. The CDR3 nucleotides are TGTGCCAGCAGTTACATATCAGTAGATCAGCCCCAGCATTTT.

The CDR3 loop reads CASSHQAGEYEQYF. CDR3 sequence (DNA): TGTGCCAGCAGCCACCAAGCGGGGGAGTACGAGCAGTACTTC. The gene calls are TRBV4-2 and TRBJ2-7, with 8 bases aligning to TRBD2. This CDR3 comprises 14 residues. Germline V lookup: CDR1 LGHNA, CDR2 YNFKEQ. V shed 3 bases and J 4 bases; nucleotides not matched to a gene: 5.

The CDR3 sequence: CASSRRVMGSNEKLFF. The CDR3 DNA follows: TGTGCCAGCAGTCGACGCGTAATGGGGTCTAATGAAAAACTGTTTTTT. The J gene is TRBJ1-4, the V gene TRBV27; the D is unclear. The V end lost 5 bases, the J end lost 3 bases, and 16 bases lay between the germline ends. From germline, CDR1 is MNHEY and CDR2 SMNVEV (reference sequence). CDR3 size: 16 residues.

This chain connects TRBV2 to TRBJ1-1; possibly TRBD1 for D (6 bases). Per the germline V gene, CDR1 is SNHLY and CDR2 is FYNNEI. The CDR3 length is 13 residues. Trimming shortened V by 2 bases and J by 7 bases, and 11 bases separated the two germline ends. CDR3 bases: TGTGCCAGCAGTGAATGGGGGCAGGGTGAAGCTTTCTTT. This gives the protein CASSEWGQGEAFF.

This clone has a single count. V and J are TRBV4-3 and TRBJ2-3; tentatively, D is TRBD1 (6 bases). Trimming removed 2 bases from V and 2 bases from J, with 14 bases in between. The CDR3 length is 16 residues. Germline V gene lookup returns CDR1 LGHNA and CDR2 YSLEER. CDR3 residues: CASSQSFTGITDTQYF. The CDR3 DNA reads as TGCGCCAGCAGCCAATCGTTCACAGGGATCACAGATACGCAGTATTTT.

The V call is TRBV5-5, the J call TRBJ1-5; D unclear. The V end lost 0 bases, the J end lost 0 bases, and 7 bases lay between the germline ends. Germline V gene sequence: CDR1 SGHKS, CDR2 YYEKEE (reference sequence). The CDR3 covers 15 residues. The CDR3, as DNA: TGTGCCAGCAGCTTGGGCAGTAATAGCAATCAGCCCCAGCATTTT. Its protein product is CASSLGSNSNQPQHF.